The next 3 T cell receptor beta chains were all read from a single sample in a study of OX40 agonist ivuxolimab in advanced cancers. Generated by immunoSEQ multiplex PCR, the TCRdb table keeps only in-frame clones and is missing some. This table has about 32,000 clones, around nine tenths appearing once. Sequences were derived from CD4+ or CD8+ T cells sorted from blood, sampled in a trial of the OX40 agonist ivuxolimab. The receptor set was obtained from an adult with an advanced solid tumor such as melanoma, head and neck, liver or kidney cancer.

The chain is built from TRBV5-6 and TRBJ1-5; D unresolved. The CDR3 consists of 16 residues. V lost 2 bases and J 2 bases, leaving 14 bases between the germline ends. Germline V gene lookup returns CDR1 SGHDT and CDR2 YYEEEE. Here the CDR3 reads CASSLSPVGGNQPQHF. The CDR3 DNA follows: TGTGCCAGCAGCTTATCCCCCGTCGGGGGCAATCAGCCCCAGCATTTT.

The chain recombines TRBV7-9 with TRBJ2-1, with 9 bases fitting TRBD1. The trim removed 3 bases at V and 9 bases at J, leaving 15 bases unmatched. This CDR3 comprises 17 residues. Germline assignment: CDR1 SEHNR and CDR2 FQNEAQ (reference sequence). The CDR3: CASSFRDRGSTIGEQFF. In nucleotides, the CDR3 is TGTGCCAGCAGCTTCCGCGACAGGGGGAGTACTATCGGTGAGCAGTTCTTC.

This chain links TRBV7-9 with TRBJ2-1, with D tentatively TRBD2 (6 bases). The V gene lost 4 bases and the J gene lost 4 bases, with 11 bases spanning the gap. Germline V gene data show CDR1 as SEHNR and CDR2 as FQNEAQ (reference sequence). This CDR3 has 14 amino acids. CDR3 sequence (DNA): TGTGCCAGCAGCTCCGAGGGAGGTTACAATGAGCAGTTCTTC. It specifies CASSSEGGYNEQFF.